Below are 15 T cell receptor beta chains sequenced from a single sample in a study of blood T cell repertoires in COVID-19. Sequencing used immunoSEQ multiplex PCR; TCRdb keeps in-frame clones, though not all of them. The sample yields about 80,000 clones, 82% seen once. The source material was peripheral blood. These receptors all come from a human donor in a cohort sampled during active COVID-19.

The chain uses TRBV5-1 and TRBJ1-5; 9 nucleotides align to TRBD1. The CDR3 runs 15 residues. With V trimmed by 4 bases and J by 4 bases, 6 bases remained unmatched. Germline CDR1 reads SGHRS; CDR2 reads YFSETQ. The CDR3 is CASSPGGTGNQPQHF. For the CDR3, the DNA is TGCGCCAGCAGCCCCGGGGGGACAGGGAATCAGCCCCAGCATTTT.

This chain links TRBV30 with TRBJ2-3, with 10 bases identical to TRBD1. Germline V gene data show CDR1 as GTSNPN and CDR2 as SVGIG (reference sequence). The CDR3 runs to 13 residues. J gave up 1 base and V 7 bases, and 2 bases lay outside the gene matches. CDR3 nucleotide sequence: TGTGCCTCCGGACAGGGGGGCACAGATACGCAGTATTTT. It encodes CASGQGGTDTQYF.

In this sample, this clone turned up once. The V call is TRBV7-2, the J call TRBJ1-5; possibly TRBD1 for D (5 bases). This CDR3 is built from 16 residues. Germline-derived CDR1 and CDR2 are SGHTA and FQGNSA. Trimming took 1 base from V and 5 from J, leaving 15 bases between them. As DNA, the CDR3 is TGTGCCAGCAGCTTAGGCAGGTCTAAAGGGGATCAGCCCCAGCATTTT. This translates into CASSLGRSKGDQPQHF.

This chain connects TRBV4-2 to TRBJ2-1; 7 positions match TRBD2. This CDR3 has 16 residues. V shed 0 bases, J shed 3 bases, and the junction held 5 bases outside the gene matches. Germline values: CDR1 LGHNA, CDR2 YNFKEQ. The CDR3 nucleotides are TGTGCCAGCAGCCAAGAAATTGGCGGGGGCTACAATGAGCAGTTCTTC. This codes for CASSQEIGGGYNEQFF.

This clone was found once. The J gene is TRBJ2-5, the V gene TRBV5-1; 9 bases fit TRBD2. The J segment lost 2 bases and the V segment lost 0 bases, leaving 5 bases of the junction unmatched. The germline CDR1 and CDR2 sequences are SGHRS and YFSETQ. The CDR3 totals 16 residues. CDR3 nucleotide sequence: TGCGCCAGCAGCTTGGTAGGGCTAGCGGGACAAGAGACCCAGTACTTC. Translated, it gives CASSLVGLAGQETQYF.

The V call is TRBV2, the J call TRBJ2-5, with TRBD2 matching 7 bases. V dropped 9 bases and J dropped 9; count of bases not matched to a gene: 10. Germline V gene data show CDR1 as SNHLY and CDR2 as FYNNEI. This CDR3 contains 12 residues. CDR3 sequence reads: CARSTVRGAQYF. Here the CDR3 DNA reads TGTGCCAGATCGACAGTCCGGGGGGCCCAGTACTTC.

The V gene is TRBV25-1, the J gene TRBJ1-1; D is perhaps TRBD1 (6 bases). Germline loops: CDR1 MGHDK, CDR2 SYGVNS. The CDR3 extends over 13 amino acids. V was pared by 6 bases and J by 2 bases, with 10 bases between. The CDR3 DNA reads TGTGCCAGCAGACAGGGTTTTAACACTGAAGCTTTCTTT. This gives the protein CASRQGFNTEAFF.

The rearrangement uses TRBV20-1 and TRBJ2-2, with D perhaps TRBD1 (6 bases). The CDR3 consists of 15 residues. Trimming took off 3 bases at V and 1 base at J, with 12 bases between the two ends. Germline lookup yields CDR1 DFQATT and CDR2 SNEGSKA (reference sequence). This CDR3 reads CSASFGQLNTGELFF. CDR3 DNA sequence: TGCAGTGCTAGTTTCGGACAGCTGAACACCGGGGAGCTGTTTTTT.

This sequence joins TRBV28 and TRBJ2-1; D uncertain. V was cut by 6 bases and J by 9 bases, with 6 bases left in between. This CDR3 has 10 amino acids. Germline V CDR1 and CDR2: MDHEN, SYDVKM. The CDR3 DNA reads TGTGCCAGCAGGAGAATTGAGCAGTTCTTC. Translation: CASRRIEQFF.

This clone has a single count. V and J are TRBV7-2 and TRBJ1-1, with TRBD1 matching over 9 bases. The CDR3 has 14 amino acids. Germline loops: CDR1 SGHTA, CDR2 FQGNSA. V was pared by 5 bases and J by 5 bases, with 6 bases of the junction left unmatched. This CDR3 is CASSLQGARTEAFF. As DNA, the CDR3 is TGTGCCAGCAGCCTACAGGGGGCGCGGACTGAAGCTTTCTTT. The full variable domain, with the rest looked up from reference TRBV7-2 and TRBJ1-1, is GAGVSQSPSNKVTEKGKDVELRCDPISGHTALYWYRQSLGQGLEFLIYFQGNSAPDKSGLPSDRFSAERTGGSVSTLTIQRTQQEDSAVYLCASSLQGARTEAFFGQGTRLTVV.

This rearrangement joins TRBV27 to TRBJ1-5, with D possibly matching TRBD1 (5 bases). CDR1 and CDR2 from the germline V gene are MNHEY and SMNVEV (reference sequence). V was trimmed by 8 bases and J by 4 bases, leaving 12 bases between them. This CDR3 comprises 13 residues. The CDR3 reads CASGGFGNQPQHF. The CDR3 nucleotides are TGTGCCAGCGGGGGGTTTGGGAATCAGCCCCAGCATTTT.

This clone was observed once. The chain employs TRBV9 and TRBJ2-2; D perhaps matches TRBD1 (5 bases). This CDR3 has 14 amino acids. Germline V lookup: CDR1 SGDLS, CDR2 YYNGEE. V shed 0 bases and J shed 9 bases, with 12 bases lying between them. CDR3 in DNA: TGTGCCAGCAGCGTAGCCAGGGTGAGCTGGGAGCTGTTTTTT. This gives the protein CASSVARVSWELFF.

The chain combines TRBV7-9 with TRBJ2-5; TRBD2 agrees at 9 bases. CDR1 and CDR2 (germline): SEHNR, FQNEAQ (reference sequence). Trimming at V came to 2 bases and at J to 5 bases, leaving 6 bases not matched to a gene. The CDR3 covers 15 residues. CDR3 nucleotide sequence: TGTGCCAGCAGCTTACGACTAGCGGCCGTGGAGACCCAGTACTTC. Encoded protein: CASSLRLAAVETQYF.

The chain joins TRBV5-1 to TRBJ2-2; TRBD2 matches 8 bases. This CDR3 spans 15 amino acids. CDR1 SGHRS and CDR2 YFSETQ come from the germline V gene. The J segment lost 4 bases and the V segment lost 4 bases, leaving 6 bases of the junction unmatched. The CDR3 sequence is CASSPGLVSTGELFF. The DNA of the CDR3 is TGCGCCAGCAGCCCGGGACTAGTAAGCACCGGGGAGCTGTTTTTT.

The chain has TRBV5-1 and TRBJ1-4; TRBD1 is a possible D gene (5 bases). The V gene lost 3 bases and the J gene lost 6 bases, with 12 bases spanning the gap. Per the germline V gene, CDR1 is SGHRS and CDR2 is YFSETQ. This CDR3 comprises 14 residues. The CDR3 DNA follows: TGCGCCAGCAGCTCATTTGGAGGGGATGAAAAACTGTTTTTT. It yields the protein CASSSFGGDEKLFF.